The 30 T cell receptor beta chains below come from one sample, sequenced in a study of shared clonotypes between healthy human individuals. Libraries were prepared by immunoSEQ multiplex PCR; TCRdb keeps only in-frame clonotypes and omits some of them. Here the sample spans approximately 1.9 million clones, about 93% being singletons. Positive CCR7 selection of CD45RO-negative cells yielded the naive CD8 cells, and terminally differentiated effector memory CD45RA+ cells were excluded. The specimen was naive CD8+ T cells from PBMCs. The receptors stem from a man aged 18 to 29 in good health. Some clones in this sample may be carry-over from other donors' samples.

This chain joins TRBV9 and TRBJ2-7, with a weak D call TRBD1 (5 bases). Trimming removed 4 bases at V and 6 bases at J, with 11 bases between. The CDR3 runs 12 residues. Germline V gene lookup returns CDR1 SGDLS and CDR2 YYNGEE. CDR3: CASSPDSSEQYF. The CDR3 nucleotides are TGTGCCAGCAGCCCTGACAGCAGCGAGCAGTACTTC.

This chain joins TRBV27 and TRBJ2-3; TRBD2 aligns across 12 bases. The CDR3 is made up of 18 amino acids. Germline V gene lookup returns CDR1 MNHEY and CDR2 SMNVEV (reference sequence). After removal of 5 bases from V and 0 bases from J, the junction contained 9 bases not matched to a gene. Here the CDR3 DNA reads TGTGCCAGCAGTCTCCTTCTAGCGGGAGGGCCTAGCACAGATACGCAGTATTTT. Protein product: CASSLLLAGGPSTDTQYF.

J is TRBJ2-1 and V is TRBV4-3, with 9 positions matching TRBD2. Germline-derived CDR1 and CDR2 are LGHNA and YSLEER. Losses at the gene ends were 4 bases for V and 5 bases for J; bases not matched to a gene: 6. The CDR3 loop spans 15 amino acids. The CDR3 DNA follows: TGCGCCAGCAGCCCCAGACTAGCGGAAAACAATGAGCAGTTCTTC. The encoded protein is CASSPRLAENNEQFF.

This rearrangement joins TRBV29-1 to TRBJ1-2; D might be TRBD1 (5 bases). Germline values: CDR1 SQVTM, CDR2 ANQGSEA. This CDR3 has 13 amino acids. The V end was cut by 5 bases, the J end by 5 bases, with 15 bases between. The CDR3 loop is CSVLGQGVYGYTF. The CDR3 DNA is TGCAGCGTTCTTGGGCAGGGAGTTTATGGCTACACCTTC.

The CDR3 region has the DNA TGTGCCAGCAGCGATCTAGGTCCGGCCTACGAGCAGTACTTC. Its protein product is CASSDLGPAYEQYF. The chain carries TRBV7-6 and TRBJ2-7; D unresolved. The length of the CDR3 is 14 residues. CDR1 is SGHVS, CDR2 FNYEAQ, per germline. Trimming took off 5 bases at V and 2 bases at J, with 13 bases between the two ends.

This clone occurred a few times. V and J are TRBV30 and TRBJ1-1, with D possibly matching TRBD1 (5 bases). Germline-derived CDR1 and CDR2 are GTSNPN and SVGIG (reference sequence). CDR3 length: 12 amino acids. V was pared by 7 bases and J by 1 base, with 10 bases between. The CDR3 sequence: CASRAANTEAFF. For the CDR3, the DNA is TGTGCCTCCAGGGCGGCGAACACTGAAGCTTTCTTT.

The V call is TRBV5-1, the J call TRBJ2-3; possibly TRBD2 for D (6 bases). Germline V CDR1 and CDR2: SGHRS, YFSETQ. Deletions cut 0 bases from V and 2 bases from J, with 16 bases between. CDR3 size: 17 residues. The CDR3 sequence is CASSLEAGSFNTDTQYF. The CDR3 nucleotides are TGCGCCAGCAGCTTGGAGGCCGGGAGCTTTAACACAGATACGCAGTATTTT.

The V gene is TRBV27, the J gene TRBJ1-4; D not certain. Per the germline V gene, CDR1 is MNHEY and CDR2 is SMNVEV (reference sequence). CDR3 size: 15 residues. Trimming stripped 3 bases from V and 3 bases from J, with 11 bases between. The CDR3 here is CASSLVRGPNEKLFF. The CDR3 DNA reads TGTGCCAGCAGTTTGGTGAGAGGTCCTAATGAAAAACTGTTTTTT. The full variable domain, its missing parts supplied by reference TRBV27 and TRBJ1-4, is EAQVTQNPRYLITVTGKKLTVTCSQNMNHEYMSWYRQDPGLGLRQIYYSMNVEVTDKGDVPEGYKVSRKEKRNFPLILESPSPNQTSLYFCASSLVRGPNEKLFFGSGTQLSVL.

The V gene is TRBV2, the J gene TRBJ2-3; 10 bases are a match to TRBD2. J gave up 3 bases and V 4 bases, and 10 bases lay outside the gene matches. Germline V gene data show CDR1 as SNHLY and CDR2 as FYNNEI. The CDR3 sequence is 17 residues long. This chain's CDR3 is CASSAGLAGVWTDTQYF. In DNA, the CDR3 is TGTGCCAGCAGTGCTGGGCTAGCGGGAGTCTGGACAGATACGCAGTATTTT.

The chain carries TRBV7-9 and TRBJ1-1; maybe TRBD1 (5 bases). The CDR3 length is 14 residues. Germline V CDR1 and CDR2: SEHNR, FQNEAQ (reference sequence). Trimming left V 5 bases short and J 3 bases short, with 13 bases between. The CDR3 protein is CASSATQQDTEAFF. The CDR3 coding sequence is TGTGCCAGCAGCGCAACCCAACAGGACACTGAAGCTTTCTTT.

The gene calls are TRBV5-6 and TRBJ2-7; 7 positions match TRBD1. The CDR3 consists of 16 residues. Germline CDR1 and CDR2: SGHDT and YYEEEE. Losses at the gene ends were 4 bases for V and 0 bases for J; bases not matched to a gene: 10. The CDR3 is CASSHSETGSSYEQYF. CDR3 coding DNA: TGTGCCAGCAGCCACTCGGAGACAGGGAGCTCCTACGAGCAGTACTTC.

The V and J genes are TRBV7-9 and TRBJ1-3; the D gene is possibly TRBD1 (6 bases). The CDR3 covers 16 residues. V dropped 7 bases and J dropped 0 bases, with 16 bases sitting between them. Germline CDR1 reads SEHNR; CDR2 reads FQNEAQ (reference sequence). The CDR3 sequence: CASTKGGGRSGNTIYF. For the CDR3, the DNA is TGTGCCAGCACCAAGGGGGGCGGTCGCTCTGGAAACACCATATATTTT.

This rearrangement joins TRBV18 to TRBJ2-7, with a weak D call TRBD2 (6 bases). Germline CDR1 KGHSH, CDR2 LQKENI. Trimming pared 4 bases from V and 1 base from J, leaving 20 bases between. The CDR3 is made up of 17 amino acids. This CDR3 reads CASSLSATGVPSYEQYF. For the CDR3, the DNA is TGTGCCAGCTCACTATCCGCGACGGGGGTTCCTTCCTACGAGCAGTACTTC. Looking up the rest from reference TRBV18 and TRBJ2-7 gives the full variable domain: NAGVMQNPRHLVRRRGQEARLRCSPMKGHSHVYWYRQLPEEGLKFMVYLQKENIIDESGMPKERFSAEFPKEGPSILRIQQVVRGDSAAYFCASSLSATGVPSYEQYFGPGTRLTVT.

This clone was recorded once. The V call is TRBV5-6, the J call TRBJ2-3; perhaps TRBD2 as D (6 bases). Trimming pared 2 bases from V and 5 bases from J, leaving 12 bases between. The V gene's germline CDR1 is SGHDT and CDR2 YYEEEE. The CDR3 sequence is 14 residues long. The CDR3 bases are TGTGCCAGCAGCTTACGGGAGAAGCTAGATACGCAGTATTTT. This encodes CASSLREKLDTQYF.

J is TRBJ2-7 and V is TRBV19, with D tentatively TRBD1 (6 bases). This CDR3 is built from 15 residues. Germline CDR1 LNHDA, CDR2 SQIVND (reference sequence). V dropped 6 bases and J dropped 2 bases, with 17 bases sitting between them. CDR3 loop: CASSKMSDRAYEQYF. For the CDR3, the DNA is TGTGCCAGTAGCAAGATGTCGGACAGAGCCTACGAGCAGTACTTC. Combining the CDR3 with reference TRBV19 and TRBJ2-7 gives the whole variable domain DGGITQSPKYLFRKEGQNVTLSCEQNLNHDAMYWYRQDPGQGLRLIYYSQIVNDFQKGDIAEGYSVSREKKESFPLTVTSAQKNPTAFYLCASSKMSDRAYEQYFGPGTRLTVT.

The V gene is TRBV13, the J gene TRBJ1-1, with a possible D match to TRBD1 (5 bases). Trimming cost V 0 bases and J 1 base, with 9 bases left between them. This CDR3 region has 15 residues. The germline CDR1 and CDR2 sequences are PRHDT and FYEKMQ (reference sequence). The CDR3 DNA sequence: TGTGCCAGCAGCTTAGGACCAAGGGGGAACACTGAAGCTTTCTTT. Translation gives CASSLGPRGNTEAFF.

The V call is TRBV27, the J call TRBJ1-2, with TRBD1 identical over 8 bases. Germline CDR1 reads MNHEY; CDR2 reads SMNVEV (reference sequence). CDR3 length: 13 residues. With 5 bases clipped from V and 4 bases from J, the junction kept 3 bases outside the gene matches. The CDR3 protein is CASSTDRGYGYTF. For the CDR3, the DNA is TGTGCCAGCAGTACCGACAGGGGCTATGGCTACACCTTC.

V and J are TRBV7-9 and TRBJ1-1; D may be TRBD1 (5 bases). The germline V and J ends were trimmed by 1 base and 1 base, with 16 bases remaining between them. The CDR3 runs to 17 residues. Germline assignment: CDR1 SEHNR and CDR2 FQNEAQ (reference sequence). CDR3 in amino acids: CASSLGVTGDWNTEAFF. Written as DNA, the CDR3 is TGTGCCAGCAGCTTAGGTGTGACGGGGGATTGGAACACTGAAGCTTTCTTT.

The chain combines TRBV2 with TRBJ1-5; unclear D gene. The germline CDR1 and CDR2 sequences are SNHLY and FYNNEI. This CDR3 is built from 18 residues. V lost 0 bases and J 0 bases, leaving 15 bases between the germline ends. This CDR3 reads CASSEALVISYSNQPQHF. The CDR3 DNA reads as TGTGCCAGCAGTGAAGCGCTTGTCATCAGTTATAGCAATCAGCCCCAGCATTTT.

J is TRBJ2-7 and V is TRBV28; D is undetermined. Germline CDR1 is MDHEN and CDR2 is SYDVKM. The CDR3 sequence is 14 residues long. The V end lost 3 bases, the J end lost 2 bases, and 11 bases lay between the germline ends. As DNA, the CDR3 is TGTGCCAGCAGTTTTCCAGGCCCACCCTACGAGCAGTACTTC. Its translation: CASSFPGPPYEQYF.

The chain combines TRBV27 with TRBJ1-2, with D perhaps TRBD1 (6 bases). Trimming removed 5 bases from V and 6 bases from J, with 10 bases in between. There are 12 residues in the CDR3. Germline CDR1 and CDR2: MNHEY and SMNVEV (reference sequence). CDR3 region: CASSTRGHGYTF. In DNA form, the CDR3 reads TGTGCCAGCAGTACCAGGGGCCATGGCTACACCTTC.

The rearrangement uses TRBV7-8 and TRBJ1-4; weak D call: TRBD1 (6 bases). The CDR3 contains 15 residues. CDR1 is SGHVS and CDR2 is FQNEAQ in the germline V gene. V was shortened by 6 bases and J by 8 bases, with 19 bases between the two germline ends. As DNA, the CDR3 is TGTGCCAGCAGTTTTAAGGGGGGTTTAGGGGAAAAACTGTTTTTT. Amino acids: CASSFKGGLGEKLFF.

The chain is built from TRBV4-3 and TRBJ2-7; D is perhaps TRBD1 (6 bases). CDR1 and CDR2 from the germline V gene are LGHNA and YSLEER. V lost 1 base, J lost 0 bases, and 7 bases lay in between. The CDR3 runs 14 residues. This CDR3 reads CASSQADSSYEQYF. For the CDR3, the DNA is TGCGCCAGCAGCCAAGCGGACAGCTCCTACGAGCAGTACTTC.

This rearrangement joins TRBV2 to TRBJ2-7; D gene unclear. CDR1 and CDR2 from the germline V gene are SNHLY and FYNNEI. The V gene lost 3 bases and the J gene lost 3 bases, with 12 bases spanning the gap. This CDR3 is built from 14 residues. The CDR3 sequence is CASSDGPGSYEQYF. The CDR3 region has the DNA TGTGCCAGCAGTGATGGACCAGGTAGCTACGAGCAGTACTTC.

V and J are TRBV2 and TRBJ1-5; no firm D call. Trimming stripped 1 base from V and 4 bases from J, with 11 bases between. Per the germline V gene, CDR1 is SNHLY and CDR2 is FYNNEI. The CDR3 length is 15 residues. The CDR3 reads CASSEGGIGNQPQHF. Written as DNA, the CDR3 is TGTGCCAGCAGTGAAGGGGGAATCGGGAATCAGCCCCAGCATTTT. The full variable domain, its missing parts supplied by reference TRBV2 and TRBJ1-5, is EPEVTQTPSHQVTQMGQEVILRCVPISNHLYFYWYRQILGQKVEFLVSFYNNEISEKSEIFDDQFSVERPDGSNFTLKIRSTKLEDSAMYFCASSEGGIGNQPQHFGDGTRLSIL.

The rearrangement uses TRBV6-4 and TRBJ2-7, with D unclear. This CDR3 is built from 16 residues. The V end was cut by 7 bases, the J end by 1 base, with 20 bases between. Germline-derived CDR1 and CDR2 are MRHNA and SNTAGT. The DNA for the CDR3 is TGTGCCAGCACCCTGGGCCTTAGGAGCCGGTCCTACGAGCAGTACTTC. It encodes CASTLGLRSRSYEQYF.

This chain links TRBV7-8 with TRBJ2-5, with D possibly being TRBD2 (5 bases). V lost 7 bases, J lost 5 bases, and 17 bases lay in between. The CDR3 spans 14 residues. Germline loops: CDR1 SGHVS, CDR2 FQNEAQ. The CDR3 reads CASTLTRVEETQYF. The CDR3 DNA follows: TGTGCCAGCACCCTTACGAGGGTTGAGGAGACCCAGTACTTC.

The table lists this clone with a count of one. In DNA form, the CDR3 reads TGTGCCAGCAGTTCCCGGCGCTCTGGAAACACCATATATTTT. Protein sequence: CASSSRRSGNTIYF. J is TRBJ1-3 and V is TRBV27; no clear D gene. Trimming took 4 bases from V and 0 from J, leaving 7 bases between them. The CDR3 runs to 14 residues. CDR1 MNHEY and CDR2 SMNVEV come from the germline V gene (reference sequence).

This chain uses TRBV27 with TRBJ2-1; D is possibly TRBD1 (6 bases). The CDR3 totals 16 residues. Trimming removed 4 bases from V and 1 base from J, with 14 bases in between. The germline CDR1 and CDR2 sequences are MNHEY and SMNVEV (reference sequence). The CDR3 is CASSSQTGQSYNEQFF. The CDR3 nucleotides read TGTGCCAGCAGTTCACAAACCGGACAGTCCTACAATGAGCAGTTCTTC.

Worth noting for this clone: Other DNA sequences in this sample translate to the same CDR3. CDR3 nucleotides: TGTGCCAGCAGCTCATTAGCGGGGAGCTCCTACAATGAGCAGTTCTTC. Translation gives CASSSLAGSSYNEQFF. The chain is built from TRBV7-9 and TRBJ2-1; 8 bases are shared with TRBD2. The CDR3 consists of 16 residues. V lost 4 bases to trimming and J lost 0 bases; unmatched junction nucleotides: 5. Per the germline V gene, CDR1 is SEHNR and CDR2 is FQNEAQ (reference sequence).